Below, one T cell receptor beta chain is given with its context. Its specificity is not known. The length of the CDR3 is 18 residues. CDR1 is SGHTA and CDR2 is FQGNSA in the germline V gene. V shed 2 bases and J 4 bases; nucleotides not matched to a gene: 11. The sample belongs to a study of T-cell memory formation after mild COVID-19. The wider study: There were largely donor-specific TCR clusters. Findings and limits, study-wide: The authors left the SARS-CoV-2 specificity of second-wave clones peaking on day 37 unconfirmed. Among CD4+ contracting clones, most were CM and EM, and CD8+ ones EMRA.

TCRdb reprocessed the 5' RACE reads with MiXCR, giving one entry per CDR3 protein. The data show about 250,000 distinct CDR3 sequences, about a sixth seen once. The sequenced material came from PBMCs or a T cell subset sorted from them (not recorded which). The chain has TRBV7-2 and TRBJ2-6; 7 bases align to TRBD1. The TCR sequence derives from a man aged 18 to 29 who had mild COVID-19 (a few samples of this study predate the infection). Cell type and time point are not known. The CDR3 reads CASSLSIRQGAGANVLTF. DNA for the CDR3: TGTGCCAGCAGCTTATCCATCCGACAGGGAGCCGGGGCCAACGTCCTGACTTTC.